This T cell receptor beta chain came from a study of blood T cell repertoires in COVID-19 (TCRdb year 2020). The study in broad terms: The collaborator samples originated in the United States, Italy and Spain and spanned the acute and convalescent phases of COVID-19. The prospective study material was composed of cDNA or gDNA derived from T cells, B-cell-depleted T cells, or PBMCs. Where HLA class I and class II types were available, the types were taken from metadata supplied by the sample provider, not from assay-based typing. Nearly every sample came with metadata listing a de-identified subject ID, COVID-19 status, age in years and sex. The samples were drawn from two sources: the first 160 participants of the ongoing ImmuneRACE study, and 1,000 to 1,500 subjects contributed by 6 global collaborators. Deeply sampled blood TCRbeta repertoires from subjects exposed to, actively infected with, or recovered from COVID-19 were included in the dataset. The repertoires were made available in a free public database intended to serve as a resource for research on the immune response to SARS-CoV-2. Beyond this particular receptor, the publication reports: The quantity of clinical and demographic metadata differed by source and by participant and was supplied without curation.

A word on this clone: Its specific antigen is unknown. It has no much larger one-base neighbor in the sample; base qualities were not kept.

One collaborating source in Seattle enrolled patients during active infection and followed them longitudinally through the course of disease. Whole blood was collected in K2EDTA tubes by collaborating institutions according to the institutions' own protocols. Collaborator samples were shipped for TCRbeta analysis as frozen whole blood, isolated PBMCs, or DNA extracted from either sample type. The CDR3 holds 15 amino acids from the cysteine to the phenylalanine. Solely the CDR3 DNA is kept, with 45 bases framed from the first base. The germline V end is reduced by 4 bases and the J end by 1 base; junction bases left unmatched: 6. CDR1 and CDR2 (SGHNT, YYREEE) derive from the germline V gene (reference sequence). The immunoSEQ Assay, a bias-controlled multiplex PCR, was used to amplify TCRbeta CDR3 regions from genomic DNA. From the authors' description of their analysis: The number of nucleated cells in each sample was estimated from the amplification of reference gene primers within the assay. To quantify the absolute abundance of each unique TCRbeta CDR3 rearrangement, sequence reads were collapsed and filtered. Productive Simpson clonality was computed per sample as the square root of Simpson's diversity index over productive rearrangements. TCRdb holds this immuneACCESS table with in-frame rearrangements only. Some clones are missing; in checked studies, unresolved V genes explain under half, and the rest has no known cause. The DNA gave D and trimming, while V, J and clone size come from that table. Counted in this sample were 75,000 to 90,000 clones; just under 80% of them appeared once. About a third of the sample belongs to the ten largest clones.

The rearranged chain carries TRBV5-4 and TRBJ2-7, with 9 junctional bases fitting TRBD2. This clonotype was sampled from a man aged 60 to 75 with COVID-19, enrolled during active disease. Source material: peripheral blood. The sequenced DNA: TGTGCCAGCAGCCGGCTAAGCGGGGGGTCCTACGAGCAGTACTTC. It encodes CASSRLSGGSYEQYF.